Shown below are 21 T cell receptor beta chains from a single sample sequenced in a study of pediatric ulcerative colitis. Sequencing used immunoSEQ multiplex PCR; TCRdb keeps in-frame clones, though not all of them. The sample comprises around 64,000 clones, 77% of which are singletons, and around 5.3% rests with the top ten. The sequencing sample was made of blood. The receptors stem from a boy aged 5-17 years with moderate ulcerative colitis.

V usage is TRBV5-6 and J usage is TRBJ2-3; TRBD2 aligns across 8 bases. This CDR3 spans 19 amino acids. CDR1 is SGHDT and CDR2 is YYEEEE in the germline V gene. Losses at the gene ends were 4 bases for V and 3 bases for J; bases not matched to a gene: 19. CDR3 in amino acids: CASSPNTGISRGATDTQYF. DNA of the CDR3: TGTGCCAGCAGCCCGAATACAGGAATCTCGCGGGGGGCAACAGATACGCAGTATTTT.

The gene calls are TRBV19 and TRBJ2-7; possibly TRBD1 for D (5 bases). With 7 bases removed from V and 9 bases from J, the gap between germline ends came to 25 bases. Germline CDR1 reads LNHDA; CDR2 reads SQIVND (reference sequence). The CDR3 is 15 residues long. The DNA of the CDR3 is TGTGCCAGTATGGCAATTGACAGTGATCCATCGGGGCAGTACTTC. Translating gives CASMAIDSDPSGQYF.

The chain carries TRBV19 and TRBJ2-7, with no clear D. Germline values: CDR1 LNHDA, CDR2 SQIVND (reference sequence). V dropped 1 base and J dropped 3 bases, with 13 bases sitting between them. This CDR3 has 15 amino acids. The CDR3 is CASSIGGQAGYEQYF. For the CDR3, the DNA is TGTGCCAGTAGTATAGGAGGCCAGGCAGGCTACGAGCAGTACTTC. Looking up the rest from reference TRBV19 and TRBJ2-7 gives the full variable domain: DGGITQSPKYLFRKEGQNVTLSCEQNLNHDAMYWYRQDPGQGLRLIYYSQIVNDFQKGDIAEGYSVSREKKESFPLTVTSAQKNPTAFYLCASSIGGQAGYEQYFGPGTRLTVT.

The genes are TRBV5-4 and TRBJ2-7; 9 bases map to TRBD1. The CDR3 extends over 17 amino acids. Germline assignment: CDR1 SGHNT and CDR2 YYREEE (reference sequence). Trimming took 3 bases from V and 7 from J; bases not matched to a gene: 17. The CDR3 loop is CASSSSERIQGAGEQYF. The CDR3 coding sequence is TGTGCCAGCAGCTCCTCCGAGAGGATACAGGGGGCGGGTGAGCAGTACTTC.

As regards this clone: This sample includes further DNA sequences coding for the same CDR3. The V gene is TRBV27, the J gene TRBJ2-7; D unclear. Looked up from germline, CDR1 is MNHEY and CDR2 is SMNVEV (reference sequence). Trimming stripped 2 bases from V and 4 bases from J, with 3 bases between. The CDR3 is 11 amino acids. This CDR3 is CASSLGYEQYF. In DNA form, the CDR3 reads TGTGCCAGCAGTTTAGGATACGAGCAGTACTTC.

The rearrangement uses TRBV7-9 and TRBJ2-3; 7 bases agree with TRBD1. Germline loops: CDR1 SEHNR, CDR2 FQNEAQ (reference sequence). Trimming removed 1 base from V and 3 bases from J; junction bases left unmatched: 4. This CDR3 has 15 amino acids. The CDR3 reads CASSLDGRGTDTQYF. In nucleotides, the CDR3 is TGTGCCAGCAGCTTAGATGGCAGGGGGACAGATACGCAGTATTTT.

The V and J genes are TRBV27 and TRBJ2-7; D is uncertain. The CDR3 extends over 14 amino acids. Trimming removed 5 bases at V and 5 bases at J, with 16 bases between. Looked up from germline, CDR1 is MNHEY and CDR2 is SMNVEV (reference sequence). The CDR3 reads CASSRAGRANEQYF. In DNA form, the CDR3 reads TGTGCCAGCAGTCGAGCAGGCCGAGCTAACGAGCAGTACTTC.

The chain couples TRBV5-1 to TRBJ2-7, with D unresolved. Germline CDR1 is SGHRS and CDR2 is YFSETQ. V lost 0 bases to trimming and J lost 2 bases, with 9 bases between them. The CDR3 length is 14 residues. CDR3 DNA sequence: TGCGCCAGCAGCTTGGCTACGGTACCCTACGAGCAGTACTTC. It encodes CASSLATVPYEQYF.

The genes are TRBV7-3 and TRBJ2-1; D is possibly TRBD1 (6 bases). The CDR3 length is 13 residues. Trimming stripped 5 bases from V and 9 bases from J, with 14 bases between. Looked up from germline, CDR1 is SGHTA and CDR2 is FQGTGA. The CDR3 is CASSRRDMSEQFF. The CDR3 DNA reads TGTGCCAGCAGCCGACGGGACATGAGTGAGCAGTTCTTC.

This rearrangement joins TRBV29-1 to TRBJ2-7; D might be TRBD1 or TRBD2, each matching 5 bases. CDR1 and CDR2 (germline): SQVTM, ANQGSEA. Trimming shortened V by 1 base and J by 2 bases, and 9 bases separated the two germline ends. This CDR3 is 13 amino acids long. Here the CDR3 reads CSVEAGTAYEQYF. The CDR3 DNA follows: TGCAGCGTTGAAGCCGGGACGGCCTACGAGCAGTACTTC.

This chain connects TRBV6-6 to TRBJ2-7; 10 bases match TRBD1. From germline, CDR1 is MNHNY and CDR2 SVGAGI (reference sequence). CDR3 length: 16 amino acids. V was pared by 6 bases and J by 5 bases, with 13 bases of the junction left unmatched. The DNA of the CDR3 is TGTGCCAGCAGAGGGCGACCGGGACAGGGGAGCAACGAGCAGTACTTC. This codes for CASRGRPGQGSNEQYF.

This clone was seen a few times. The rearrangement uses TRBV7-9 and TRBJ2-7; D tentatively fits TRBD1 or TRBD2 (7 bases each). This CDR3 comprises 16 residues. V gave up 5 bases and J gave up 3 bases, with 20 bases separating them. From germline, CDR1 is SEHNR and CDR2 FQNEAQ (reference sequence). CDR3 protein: CASSKRSDRDYYEQYF. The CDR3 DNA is TGTGCCAGCAGCAAAAGATCCGACAGGGACTACTACGAGCAGTACTTC.

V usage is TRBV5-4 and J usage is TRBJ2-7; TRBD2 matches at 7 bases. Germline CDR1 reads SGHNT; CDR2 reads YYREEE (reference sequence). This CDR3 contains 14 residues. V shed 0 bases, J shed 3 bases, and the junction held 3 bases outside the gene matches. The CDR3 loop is CASSLVGRSYEQYF. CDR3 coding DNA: TGTGCCAGCAGCTTGGTCGGGAGGAGCTACGAGCAGTACTTC.

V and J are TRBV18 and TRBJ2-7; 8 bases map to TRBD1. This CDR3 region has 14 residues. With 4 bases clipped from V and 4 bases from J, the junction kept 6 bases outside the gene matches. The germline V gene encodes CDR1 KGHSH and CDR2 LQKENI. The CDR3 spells CASSQGTGEYEQYF. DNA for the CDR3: TGTGCCAGCTCACAGGGGACAGGCGAATACGAGCAGTACTTC.

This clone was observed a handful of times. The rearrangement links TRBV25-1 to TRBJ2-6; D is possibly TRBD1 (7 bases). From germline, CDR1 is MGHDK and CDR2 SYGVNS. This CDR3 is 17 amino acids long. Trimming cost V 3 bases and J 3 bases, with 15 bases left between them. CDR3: CASSDAQGTFGANVLTF. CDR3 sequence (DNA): TGTGCCAGCAGTGACGCACAGGGGACTTTTGGGGCCAACGTCCTGACTTTC.

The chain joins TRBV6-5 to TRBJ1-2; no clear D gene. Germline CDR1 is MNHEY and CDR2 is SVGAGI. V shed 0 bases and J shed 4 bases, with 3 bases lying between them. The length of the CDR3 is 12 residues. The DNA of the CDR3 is TGTGCCAGCAGTTACTCTGGCTATGGCTACACCTTC. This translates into CASSYSGYGYTF.

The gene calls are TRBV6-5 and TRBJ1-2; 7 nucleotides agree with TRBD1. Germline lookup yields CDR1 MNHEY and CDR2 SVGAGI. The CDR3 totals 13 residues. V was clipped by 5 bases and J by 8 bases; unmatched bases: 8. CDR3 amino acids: CASSTTTGIGYTF. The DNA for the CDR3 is TGTGCCAGCAGTACGACGACAGGGATCGGCTACACCTTC.

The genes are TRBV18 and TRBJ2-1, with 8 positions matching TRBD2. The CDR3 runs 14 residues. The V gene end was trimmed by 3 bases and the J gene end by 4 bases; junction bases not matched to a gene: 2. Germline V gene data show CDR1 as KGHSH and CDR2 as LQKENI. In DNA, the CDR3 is TGTGCCAGCTCACCCCAGCGGGGGTACAATGAGCAGTTCTTC. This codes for CASSPQRGYNEQFF.

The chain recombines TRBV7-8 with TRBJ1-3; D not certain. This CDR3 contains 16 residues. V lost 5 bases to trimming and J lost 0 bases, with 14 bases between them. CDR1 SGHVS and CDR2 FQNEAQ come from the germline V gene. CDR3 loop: CASSLYTRNSGNTIYF. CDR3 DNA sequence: TGTGCCAGCAGCCTCTATACTAGGAACTCTGGAAACACCATATATTTT. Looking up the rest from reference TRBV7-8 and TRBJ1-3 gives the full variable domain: GAGVSQSPRYKVAKRGQDVALRCDPISGHVSLFWYQQALGQGPEFLTYFQNEAQLDKSGLPSDRFFAERPEGSVSTLKIQRTQQEDSAVYLCASSLYTRNSGNTIYFGEGSWLTVV.

Here the CDR3 DNA reads TGCGCCAGCAGCCACGAGGGGGGGGCGGTTGAAAAACTGTTTTTT. Encoded protein: CASSHEGGAVEKLFF. The chain combines TRBV4-1 with TRBJ1-4; D might be TRBD1 (6 bases). The CDR3 is 15 amino acids. V was pared by 3 bases and J by 7 bases, with 15 bases between. Germline CDR1 reads MGHRA; CDR2 reads YSYEKL.

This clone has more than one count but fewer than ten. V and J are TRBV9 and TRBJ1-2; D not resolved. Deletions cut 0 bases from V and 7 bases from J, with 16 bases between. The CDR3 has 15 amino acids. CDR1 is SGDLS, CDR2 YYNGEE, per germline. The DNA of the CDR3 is TGTGCCAGCAGCGTAGGAGGGATCGGGAGCTTTGGCTACACCTTC. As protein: CASSVGGIGSFGYTF. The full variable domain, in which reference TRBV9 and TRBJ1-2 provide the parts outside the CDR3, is DSGVTQTPKHLITATGQRVTLRCSPRSGDLSVYWYQQSLDQGLQFLIQYYNGEERAKGNILERFSAQQFPDLHSELNLSSLELGDSALYFCASSVGGIGSFGYTFGSGTRLTVV.